This entry concerns a single T cell receptor (beta chain). Assay: immunoSEQ multiplex PCR; the TCRdb copy retains only in-frame clones and omits some. The table shows roughly 140,000 clones, with approximately 81% occurring only once. This sample was included in a study of blood T cell repertoires in COVID-19. Background on the study: Sources were T cells, B-cell-depleted T cells, or PBMCs; the material itself was cDNA or gDNA.

Specimen: peripheral blood. The source of this sequence is a woman aged 60-75 years with COVID-19, enrolled during active disease.

CDR3 sequence: CSASPGSGVNIQYF. For the CDR3, the DNA is TGCAGTGCTAGTCCCGGGAGCGGGGTAAACATTCAGTACTTC. The chain employs TRBV20-1 and TRBJ2-4; 7 positions match TRBD2. The ends lost 3 bases at V and 6 bases at J; junction bases unmatched: 8. Germline V gene sequence: CDR1 DFQATT, CDR2 SNEGSKA (reference sequence). The CDR3 is 14 amino acids.